This TCR beta chain appears in the sequencing data of a study of blood T cell repertoires in COVID-19. For the study at large: Sites in the United States, Italy and Spain provided acute and convalescent COVID-19 samples. The analysed material was cDNA or gDNA that came from T cells, B-cell-depleted T cells, or PBMCs.

The CDR3 is 16 residues long. How the authors handled the data: The authors estimated nucleated cell counts from reference gene primer amplification. Produced via immunoSEQ multiplex PCR; TCRdb's table is partial and in-frame only. The V and J calls and clone size were taken over from that table, and D and trimming were inferred from the DNA. The data show over 45,000 clones, with 90% seen just once and under 6.5% held by the top ten. This TCR was sampled from a man between 65 and 85 years old with acute or convalescent COVID-19. Sequencing was done on a sample of peripheral blood. The V gene is TRBV21-1, the J gene TRBJ1-1; TRBD1, the D gene given by the table, was not confirmed from the DNA. TRBV21-1 is recorded as a pseudogene. The CDR3 bases are TGTGCCAGCAGCAATTCTATGGACAGGGGGAACACTGAAGCTTTCTTT. Translated: CASSNSMDRGNTEAFF.